This T cell receptor beta chain was identified during a study of T cells in localized non-small cell lung cancer. Points from the study as a whole: For the top 100 tumor clones, a median roughly 56 also appeared in adjacent lung. Because researchers sequenced only one region of the tumor, heterogeneity is still possible.

Generated by immunoSEQ multiplex PCR, the TCRdb table keeps only in-frame clones and is missing some. The sample holds roughly 40,000 clones, about 76% seen once. About this clone itself: Its antigen is currently unknown.

This CDR3 spans 15 amino acids. The V end was cut by 5 bases, the J end by 2 bases, with 15 bases between. Per the germline V gene, CDR1 is MNHEY and CDR2 is SVGAGI. The specimen was peripheral blood mononuclear cells, collected before any cancer treatment. The receptor's source is a male donor at least 60 years old with stage II lung adenocarcinoma. The rearrangement uses TRBV6-5 and TRBJ1-1, with D unclear. CDR3: CASSGPVSRNTEAFF. The CDR3 nucleotides are TGTGCCAGCAGTGGCCCAGTATCTCGAAACACTGAAGCTTTCTTT.